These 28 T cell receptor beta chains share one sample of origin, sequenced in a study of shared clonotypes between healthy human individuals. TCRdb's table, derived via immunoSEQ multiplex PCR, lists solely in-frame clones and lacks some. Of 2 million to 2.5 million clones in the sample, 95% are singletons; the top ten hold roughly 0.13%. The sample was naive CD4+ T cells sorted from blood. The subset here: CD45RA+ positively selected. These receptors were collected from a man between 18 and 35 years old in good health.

The CDR3 region has the DNA TGTGCCAGCAGTTACTCGGGAAGCGCGCAGTATTTT. It codes for CASSYSGSAQYF. The chain uses TRBV6-5 and TRBJ2-3; no firm D call. The V gene's germline CDR1 is MNHEY and CDR2 SVGAGI. CDR3 length: 12 residues. Trimming took off 0 bases at V and 10 bases at J, with 8 bases between the two ends.

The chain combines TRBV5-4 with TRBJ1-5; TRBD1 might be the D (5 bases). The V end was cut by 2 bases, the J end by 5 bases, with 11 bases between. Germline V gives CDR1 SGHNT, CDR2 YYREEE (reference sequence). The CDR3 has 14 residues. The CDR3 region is CASSFAGTDQPQHF. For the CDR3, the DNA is TGTGCCAGCAGCTTTGCGGGGACGGATCAGCCCCAGCATTTT.

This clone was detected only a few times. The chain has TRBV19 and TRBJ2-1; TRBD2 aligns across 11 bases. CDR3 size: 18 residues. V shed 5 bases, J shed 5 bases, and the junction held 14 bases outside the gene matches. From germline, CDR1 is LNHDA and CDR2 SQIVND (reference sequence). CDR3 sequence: CASSAPGLAAHLDNEQFF. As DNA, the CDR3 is TGTGCCAGTAGTGCCCCGGGACTAGCGGCCCACCTCGACAATGAGCAGTTCTTC.

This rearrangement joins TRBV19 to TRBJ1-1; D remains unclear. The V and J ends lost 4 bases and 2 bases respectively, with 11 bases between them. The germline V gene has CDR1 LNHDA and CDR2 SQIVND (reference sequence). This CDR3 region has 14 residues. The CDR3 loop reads CASSTSEDNTEAFF. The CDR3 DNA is TGTGCCAGTAGTACCTCGGAAGACAACACTGAAGCTTTCTTT.

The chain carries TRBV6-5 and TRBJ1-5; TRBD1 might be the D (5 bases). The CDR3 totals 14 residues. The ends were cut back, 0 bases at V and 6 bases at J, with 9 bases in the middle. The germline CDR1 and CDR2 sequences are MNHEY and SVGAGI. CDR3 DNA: TGTGCCAGCAGTTACTCGGGCGGGGCTCAGCCCCAGCATTTT. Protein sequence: CASSYSGGAQPQHF.

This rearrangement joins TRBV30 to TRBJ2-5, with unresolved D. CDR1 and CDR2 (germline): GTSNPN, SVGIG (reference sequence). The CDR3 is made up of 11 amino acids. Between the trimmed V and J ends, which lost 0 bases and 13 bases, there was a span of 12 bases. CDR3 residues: CAWSVRSASYF. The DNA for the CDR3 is TGTGCCTGGAGTGTAAGGTCCGCTTCGTACTTC. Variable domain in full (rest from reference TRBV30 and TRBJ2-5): SQTIHQWPATLVQPVGSPLSLECTVEGTSNPNLYWYRQAAGRGLQLLFYSVGIGQISSEVPQNLSASRPQDRQFILSSKKLLLSDSGFYLCAWSVRSASYFGPGTRLLVL.

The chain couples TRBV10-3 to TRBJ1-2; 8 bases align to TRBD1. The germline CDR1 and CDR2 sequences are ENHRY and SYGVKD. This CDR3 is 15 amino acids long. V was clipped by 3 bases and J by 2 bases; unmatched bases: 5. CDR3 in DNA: TGTGCCATCAGTGATCGGCAGGGGGCAAACTATGGCTACACCTTC. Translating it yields CAISDRQGANYGYTF.

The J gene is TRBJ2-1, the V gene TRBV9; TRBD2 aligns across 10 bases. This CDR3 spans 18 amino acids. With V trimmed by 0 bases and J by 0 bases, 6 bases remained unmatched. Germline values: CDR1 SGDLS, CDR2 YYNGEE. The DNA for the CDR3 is TGTGCCAGCAGCGTAGCGCCCTCTAGCGGGAGCTCCTACAATGAGCAGTTCTTC. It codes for CASSVAPSSGSSYNEQFF.

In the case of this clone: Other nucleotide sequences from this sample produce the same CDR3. The CDR3 nucleotides read TGCGCCAGCAGCTGGCAGCTGAACACTGAAGCTTTCTTT. This sequence encodes CASSWQLNTEAFF. The rearrangement links TRBV5-1 to TRBJ1-1; D is unresolved. The CDR3 totals 13 residues. Trimming removed 3 bases from V and 0 bases from J, with 6 bases in between. Germline CDR1 reads SGHRS; CDR2 reads YFSETQ.

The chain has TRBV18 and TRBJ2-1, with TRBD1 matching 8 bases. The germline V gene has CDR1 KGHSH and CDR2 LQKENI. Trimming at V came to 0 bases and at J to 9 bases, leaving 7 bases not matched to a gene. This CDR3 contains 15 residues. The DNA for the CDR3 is TGTGCCAGCTCACCACCGAACAGGGGGAAGGGTGAGCAGTTCTTC. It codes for CASSPPNRGKGEQFF.

This CDR3 is CASSQDRGRVKTEAFF. The CDR3 DNA sequence: TGCGCCAGCAGCCAAGACAGGGGGCGCGTTAAAACTGAAGCTTTCTTT. The chain couples TRBV4-3 to TRBJ1-1; 8 positions agree with TRBD1. V trimming: 0 bases; J trimming: 5 bases; junction bases outside the gene matches: 8. This CDR3 contains 16 residues. Germline CDR1 LGHNA, CDR2 YSLEER.

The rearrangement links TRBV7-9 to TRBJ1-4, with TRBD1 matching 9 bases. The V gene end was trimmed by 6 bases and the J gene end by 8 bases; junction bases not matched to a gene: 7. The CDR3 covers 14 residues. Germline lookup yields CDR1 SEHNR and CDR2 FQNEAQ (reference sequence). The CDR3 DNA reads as TGTGCCAGCAGTTTACAGGGGGCCGGGGAAAAACTGTTTTTT. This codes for CASSLQGAGEKLFF.

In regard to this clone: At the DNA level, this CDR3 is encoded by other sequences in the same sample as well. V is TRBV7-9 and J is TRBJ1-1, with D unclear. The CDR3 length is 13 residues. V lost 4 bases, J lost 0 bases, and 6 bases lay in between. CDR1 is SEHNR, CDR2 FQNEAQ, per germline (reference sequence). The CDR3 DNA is TGTGCCAGCAGCTCCCAAGTGAACACTGAAGCTTTCTTT. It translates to CASSSQVNTEAFF.

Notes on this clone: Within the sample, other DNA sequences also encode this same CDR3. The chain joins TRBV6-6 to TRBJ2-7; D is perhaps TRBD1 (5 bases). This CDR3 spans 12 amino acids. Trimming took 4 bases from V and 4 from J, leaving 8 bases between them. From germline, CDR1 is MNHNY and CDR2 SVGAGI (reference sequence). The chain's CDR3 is CASSSRGYEQYF. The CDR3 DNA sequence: TGTGCCAGCAGTTCTAGGGGATACGAGCAGTACTTC.

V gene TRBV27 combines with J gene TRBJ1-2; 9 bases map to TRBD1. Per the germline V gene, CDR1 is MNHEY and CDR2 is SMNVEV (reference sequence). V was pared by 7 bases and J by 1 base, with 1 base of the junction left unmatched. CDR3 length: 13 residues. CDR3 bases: TGTGCCAGCAAGGACAGGGGTAACTATGGCTACACCTTC. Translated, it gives CASKDRGNYGYTF.

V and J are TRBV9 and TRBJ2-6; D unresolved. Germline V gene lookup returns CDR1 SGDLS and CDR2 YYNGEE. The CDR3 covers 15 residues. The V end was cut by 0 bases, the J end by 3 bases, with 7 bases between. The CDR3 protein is CASSVEAVGANVLTF. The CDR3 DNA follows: TGTGCCAGCAGCGTAGAGGCGGTTGGGGCCAACGTCCTGACTTTC.

The CDR3 DNA reads as TGTGCCAGTAGCAAGCTAGGACAGGGCTACGAGCAGTACTTC. It codes for CASSKLGQGYEQYF. V and J are TRBV19 and TRBJ2-7, with TRBD1 identical over 8 bases. The ends lost 6 bases at V and 3 bases at J; junction bases unmatched: 7. There are 14 residues in the CDR3. CDR1 LNHDA and CDR2 SQIVND come from the germline V gene (reference sequence).

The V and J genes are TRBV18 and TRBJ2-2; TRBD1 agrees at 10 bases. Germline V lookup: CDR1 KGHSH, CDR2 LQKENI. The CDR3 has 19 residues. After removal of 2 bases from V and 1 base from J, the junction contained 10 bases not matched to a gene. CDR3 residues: CASSPGVQRDRGNTGELFF. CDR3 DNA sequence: TGTGCCAGCTCACCAGGGGTCCAGCGGGACAGGGGGAACACCGGGGAGCTGTTTTTT.

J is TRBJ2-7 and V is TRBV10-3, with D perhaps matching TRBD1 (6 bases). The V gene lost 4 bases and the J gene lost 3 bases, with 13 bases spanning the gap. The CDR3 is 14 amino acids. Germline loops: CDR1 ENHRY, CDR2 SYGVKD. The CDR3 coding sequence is TGTGCCATCAGTGTACTGCAGGGGAGCTACGAGCAGTACTTC. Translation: CAISVLQGSYEQYF.

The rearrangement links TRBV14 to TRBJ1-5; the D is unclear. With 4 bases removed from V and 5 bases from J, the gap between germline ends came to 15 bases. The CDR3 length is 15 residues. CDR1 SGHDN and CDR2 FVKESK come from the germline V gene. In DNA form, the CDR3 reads TGTGCCAGCAGCCCCCGGCCTAAGTCCGATCAGCCCCAGCATTTT. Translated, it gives CASSPRPKSDQPQHF.

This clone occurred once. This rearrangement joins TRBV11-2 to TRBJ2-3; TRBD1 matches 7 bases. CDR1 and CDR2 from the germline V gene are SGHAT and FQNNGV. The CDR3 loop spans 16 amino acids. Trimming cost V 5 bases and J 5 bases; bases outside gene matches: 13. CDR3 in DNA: TGTGCCAGCAGCATCTACAGGGGCGAGGACCGAGATACGCAGTATTTT. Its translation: CASSIYRGEDRDTQYF.

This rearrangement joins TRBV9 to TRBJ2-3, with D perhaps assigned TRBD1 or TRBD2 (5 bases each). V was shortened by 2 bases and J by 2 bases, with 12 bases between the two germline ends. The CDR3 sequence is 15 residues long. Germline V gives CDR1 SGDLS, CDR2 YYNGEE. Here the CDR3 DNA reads TGTGCCAGCAGCGTTGACCCGGGGCTCACAGATACGCAGTATTTT. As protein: CASSVDPGLTDTQYF.

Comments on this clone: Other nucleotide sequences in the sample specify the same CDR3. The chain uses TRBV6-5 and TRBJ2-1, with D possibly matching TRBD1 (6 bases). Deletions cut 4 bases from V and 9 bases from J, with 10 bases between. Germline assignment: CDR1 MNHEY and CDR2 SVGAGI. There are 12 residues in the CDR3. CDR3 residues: CASSSTGTEQFF. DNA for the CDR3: TGTGCCAGCAGTTCAACAGGGACTGAGCAGTTCTTC.

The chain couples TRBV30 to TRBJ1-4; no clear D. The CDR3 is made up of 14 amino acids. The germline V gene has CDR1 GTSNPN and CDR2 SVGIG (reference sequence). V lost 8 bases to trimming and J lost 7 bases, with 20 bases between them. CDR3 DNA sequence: TGTGCCGCATATGAGGGTAATCGAATTGAAAAACTGTTTTTT. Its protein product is CAAYEGNRIEKLFF.

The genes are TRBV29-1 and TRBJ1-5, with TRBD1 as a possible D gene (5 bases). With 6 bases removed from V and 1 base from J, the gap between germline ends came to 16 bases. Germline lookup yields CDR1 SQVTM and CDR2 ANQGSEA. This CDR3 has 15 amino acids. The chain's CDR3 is CSVATGTNSNQPQHF. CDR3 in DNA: TGCAGCGTCGCTACCGGGACGAACAGCAATCAGCCCCAGCATTTT.

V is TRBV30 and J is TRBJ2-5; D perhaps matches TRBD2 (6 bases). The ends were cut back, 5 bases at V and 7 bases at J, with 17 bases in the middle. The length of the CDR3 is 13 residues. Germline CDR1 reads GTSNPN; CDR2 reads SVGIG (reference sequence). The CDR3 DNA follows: TGTGCCTGGGAGCGGGCCCCCTCCGGGACCCAGTACTTC. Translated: CAWERAPSGTQYF.

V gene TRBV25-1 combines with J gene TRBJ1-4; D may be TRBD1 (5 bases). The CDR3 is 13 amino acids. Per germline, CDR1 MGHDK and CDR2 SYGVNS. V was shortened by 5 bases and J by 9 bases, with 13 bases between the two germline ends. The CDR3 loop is CASSKAQGQKLFF. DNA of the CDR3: TGTGCCAGCAGTAAGGCGCAGGGTCAAAAACTGTTTTTT. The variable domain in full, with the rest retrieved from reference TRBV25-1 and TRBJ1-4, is EADIYQTPRYLVIGTGKKITLECSQTMGHDKMYWYQQDPGMELHLIHYSYGVNSTEKGDLSSESTVSRIRTEHFPLTLESARPSHTSQYLCASSKAQGQKLFFGSGTQLSVL.

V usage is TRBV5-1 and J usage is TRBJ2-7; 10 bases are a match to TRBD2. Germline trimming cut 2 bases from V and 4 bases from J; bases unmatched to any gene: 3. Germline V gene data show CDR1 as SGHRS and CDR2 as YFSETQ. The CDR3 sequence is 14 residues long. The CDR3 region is CASSFGTSAYEQYF. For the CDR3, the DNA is TGCGCCAGCAGCTTTGGGACTAGCGCGTACGAGCAGTACTTC.